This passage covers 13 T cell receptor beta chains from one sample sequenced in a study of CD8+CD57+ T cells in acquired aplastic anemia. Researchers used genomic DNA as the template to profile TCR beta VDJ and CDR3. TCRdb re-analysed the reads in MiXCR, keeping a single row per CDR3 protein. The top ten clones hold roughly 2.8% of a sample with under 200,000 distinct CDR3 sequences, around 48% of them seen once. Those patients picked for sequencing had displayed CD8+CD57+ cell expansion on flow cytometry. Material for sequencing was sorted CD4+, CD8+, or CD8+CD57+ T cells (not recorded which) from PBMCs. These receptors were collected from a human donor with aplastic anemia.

The CDR3 reads CASSLEETFLASPLHF. The CDR3 nucleotides read TGCGCCAGCAGCTTGGAAGAGACATTCCTTGCGTCACCCCTCCACTTT. The chain links TRBV5-1 to TRBJ1-6; no clear D. CDR3 size: 16 residues. From germline, CDR1 is SGHRS and CDR2 YFSETQ. V dropped 0 bases and J dropped 10 bases, with 17 bases sitting between them. The entire variable domain, with the rest obtained from reference TRBV5-1 and TRBJ1-6, is as follows: KAGVTQTPRYLIKTRGQQVTLSCSPISGHRSVSWYQQTPGQGLQFLFEYFSETQRNKGNFPGRFSGRQFSNSRSEMNVSTLELGDSALYLCASSLEETFLASPLHFGNGTRLTVT.

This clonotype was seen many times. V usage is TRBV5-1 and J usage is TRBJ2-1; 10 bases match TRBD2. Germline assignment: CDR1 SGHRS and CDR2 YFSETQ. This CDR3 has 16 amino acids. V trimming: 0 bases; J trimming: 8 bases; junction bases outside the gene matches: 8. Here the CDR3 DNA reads TGCGCCAGCAGCTTGGTGGTAGCGGGAGGTCGGGATGAGCAGTTCTTC. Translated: CASSLVVAGGRDEQFF.

In nucleotides, the CDR3 is TGCGCCAGCAGCGATGGGACAGGTATCTACGAGCAGTACTTC. It specifies CASSDGTGIYEQYF. The chain combines TRBV10-1 with TRBJ2-7; 8 nucleotides align to TRBD1. Germline V CDR1 and CDR2: WNHNN, SYGVQD (reference sequence). J lost 3 bases, V lost 6 bases, and 7 bases had no gene match. The CDR3 length is 14 residues.

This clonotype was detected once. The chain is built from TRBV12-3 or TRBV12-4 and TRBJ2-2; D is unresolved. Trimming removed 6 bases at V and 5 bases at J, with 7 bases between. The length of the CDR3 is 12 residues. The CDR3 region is CASSHQTGELFF. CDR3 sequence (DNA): TGTGCCAGCAGCCATCAAACCGGGGAGCTGTTTTTT.

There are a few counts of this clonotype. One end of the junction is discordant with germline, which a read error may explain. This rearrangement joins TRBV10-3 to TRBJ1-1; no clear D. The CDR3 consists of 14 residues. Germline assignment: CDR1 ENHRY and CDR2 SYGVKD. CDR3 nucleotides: TGCGCCATCAGTGAGTCAGGAGTTGGCACTGAAGCTTTCTTT. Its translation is CAISESGVGTEAFF.

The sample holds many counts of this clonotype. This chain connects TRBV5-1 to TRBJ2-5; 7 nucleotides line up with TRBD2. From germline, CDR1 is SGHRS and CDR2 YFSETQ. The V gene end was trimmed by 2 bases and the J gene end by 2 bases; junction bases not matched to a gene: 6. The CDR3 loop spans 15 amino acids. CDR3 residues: CASSLREGSQETQYF. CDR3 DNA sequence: TGCGCCAGCAGCTTAAGGGAGGGGAGTCAAGAGACCCAGTACTTC.

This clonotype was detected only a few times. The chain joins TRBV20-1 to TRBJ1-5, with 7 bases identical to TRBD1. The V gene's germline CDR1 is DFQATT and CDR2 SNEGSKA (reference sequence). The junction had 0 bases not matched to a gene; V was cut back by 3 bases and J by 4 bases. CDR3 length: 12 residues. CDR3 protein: CSASRGNQPQHF. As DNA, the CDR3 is TGCAGTGCTAGCAGGGGGAATCAGCCCCAGCATTTT.

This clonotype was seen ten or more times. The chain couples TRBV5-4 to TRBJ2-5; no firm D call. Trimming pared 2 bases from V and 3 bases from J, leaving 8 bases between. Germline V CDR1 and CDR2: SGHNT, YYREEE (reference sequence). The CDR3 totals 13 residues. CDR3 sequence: CASSLQREETQYF. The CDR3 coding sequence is TGTGCCAGCAGCTTACAGCGTGAAGAGACCCAGTACTTC.

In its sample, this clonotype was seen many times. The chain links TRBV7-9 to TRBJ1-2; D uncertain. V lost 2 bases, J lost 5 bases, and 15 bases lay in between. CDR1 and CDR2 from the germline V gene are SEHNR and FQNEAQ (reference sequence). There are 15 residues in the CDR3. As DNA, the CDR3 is TGTGCCAGCAGCTTATACGAGACATCAACTTATGGCTACACCTTC. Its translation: CASSLYETSTYGYTF.

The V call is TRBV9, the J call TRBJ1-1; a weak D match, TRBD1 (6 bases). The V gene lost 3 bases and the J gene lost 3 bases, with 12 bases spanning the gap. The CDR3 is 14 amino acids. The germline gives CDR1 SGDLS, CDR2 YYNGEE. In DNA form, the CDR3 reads TGTGCCAGCAGCGACAGGGCGGGGGACACTGAAGCTTTCTTT. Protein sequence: CASSDRAGDTEAFF.

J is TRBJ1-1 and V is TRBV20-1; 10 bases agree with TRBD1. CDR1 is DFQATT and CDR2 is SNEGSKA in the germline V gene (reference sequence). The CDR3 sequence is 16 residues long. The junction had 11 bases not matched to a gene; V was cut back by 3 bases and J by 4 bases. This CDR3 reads CSARDRDRGSLTEAFF. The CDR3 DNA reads TGCAGTGCTAGGGACCGGGACAGGGGCTCTCTCACTGAAGCTTTCTTT.

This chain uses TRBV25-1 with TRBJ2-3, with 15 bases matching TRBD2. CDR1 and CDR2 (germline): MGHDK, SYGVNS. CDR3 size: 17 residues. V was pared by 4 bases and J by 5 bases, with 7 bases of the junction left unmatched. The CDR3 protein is CASSGKGLAGGRDTQYF. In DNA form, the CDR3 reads TGTGCCAGCAGTGGTAAGGGACTAGCGGGAGGACGAGATACGCAGTATTTT.

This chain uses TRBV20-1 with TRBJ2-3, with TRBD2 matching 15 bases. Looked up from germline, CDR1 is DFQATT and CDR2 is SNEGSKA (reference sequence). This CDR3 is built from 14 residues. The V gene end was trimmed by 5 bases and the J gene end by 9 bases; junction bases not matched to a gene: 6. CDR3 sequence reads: CSAWTSGRAVTQYF. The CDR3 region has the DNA TGCAGTGCTTGGACTAGCGGGAGGGCCGTGACGCAGTATTTT.